One sample yielded the 23 T cell receptor beta chains listed below, sequenced in a study of OX40 agonist ivuxolimab in advanced cancers. Here immunoSEQ multiplex PCR was the method, and the copy in TCRdb shows in-frame clones only, minus some. This table has roughly 92,000 clones, 75% to 95% appearing once. Specimen: CD4+ or CD8+ T cells sorted from blood, collected in a trial of the OX40 agonist ivuxolimab. These receptors were taken from an adult with an advanced solid tumor such as melanoma, head and neck, liver or kidney cancer.

The J gene is TRBJ1-3, the V gene TRBV30; no reliable D call. With 4 bases removed from V and 4 bases from J, the gap between germline ends came to 5 bases. Germline lookup yields CDR1 GTSNPN and CDR2 SVGIG (reference sequence). The CDR3 is 11 amino acids. The CDR3 DNA sequence: TGTGCCTGGAATTGGGGAAACACCATATATTTT. Amino acid sequence: CAWNWGNTIYF.

J is TRBJ2-7 and V is TRBV5-1, with 8 bases aligning to TRBD1. CDR1 is SGHRS and CDR2 is YFSETQ in the germline V gene. The trim removed 0 bases at V and 3 bases at J, leaving 2 bases unmatched. The CDR3 totals 14 residues. CDR3 sequence reads: CASSLAQGGYEQYF. In DNA form, the CDR3 reads TGCGCCAGCAGCTTGGCACAGGGGGGCTACGAGCAGTACTTC.

This chain links TRBV19 with TRBJ2-5, with 10 nucleotides matching TRBD1. J lost 11 bases, V lost 8 bases, and 11 bases had no gene match. Germline assignment: CDR1 LNHDA and CDR2 SQIVND (reference sequence). The CDR3 spans 13 residues. The DNA of the CDR3 is TGTGCCAGTCTGGAGACAGGGGGCTTTGAGCAGTACTTC. It is translated as CASLETGGFEQYF.

The rearrangement links TRBV27 to TRBJ1-4, with 9 positions matching TRBD1. The CDR3 consists of 15 residues. From germline, CDR1 is MNHEY and CDR2 SMNVEV (reference sequence). V was clipped by 3 bases and J by 8 bases; unmatched bases: 7. CDR3 loop: CASSLDRGSGEKLFF. As DNA, the CDR3 is TGTGCCAGCAGTTTGGACAGGGGATCAGGAGAAAAACTGTTTTTT.

The chain recombines TRBV7-9 with TRBJ2-7, with D maybe TRBD1 (6 bases). V lost 6 bases and J lost 5, with 11 bases in between. Per germline, CDR1 SEHNR and CDR2 FQNEAQ (reference sequence). This CDR3 spans 12 amino acids. CDR3 DNA: TGTGCCAGCAGTCTGGACAGCGACGAGCAGTACTTC. It encodes CASSLDSDEQYF.

V and J are TRBV5-1 and TRBJ2-1; weak D call: TRBD2 (5 bases). Germline assignment: CDR1 SGHRS and CDR2 YFSETQ. The CDR3 runs to 15 residues. V gave up 0 bases and J gave up 1 base, with 8 bases separating them. As DNA, the CDR3 is TGCGCCAGCAGCTTGGAAACTAGGTCCTACAATGAGCAGTTCTTC. Translation gives CASSLETRSYNEQFF.

This sequence joins TRBV7-9 and TRBJ2-7, with D possibly being TRBD2 (6 bases). From germline, CDR1 is SEHNR and CDR2 FQNEAQ (reference sequence). The CDR3 consists of 17 residues. The V and J ends lost 5 bases and 3 bases respectively, with 23 bases between them. CDR3 sequence: CASSPSFVGGVSYEQYF. The CDR3 bases are TGTGCCAGCAGCCCGTCCTTTGTGGGGGGTGTTAGCTACGAGCAGTACTTC. The full variable domain, rest sourced from reference TRBV7-9 and TRBJ2-7, is DTGVSQNPRHKITKRGQNVTFRCDPISEHNRLYWYRQTLGQGPEFLTYFQNEAQLEKSRLLSDRFSAERPKGSFSTLEIQRTEQGDSAMYLCASSPSFVGGVSYEQYFGPGTRLTVT.

The chain couples TRBV19 to TRBJ1-1; a possible D gene is TRBD1 (6 bases). Trimming removed 1 base from V and 0 bases from J, with 12 bases in between. The CDR3 covers 16 residues. Germline loops: CDR1 LNHDA, CDR2 SQIVND (reference sequence). As DNA, the CDR3 is TGTGCCAGTAGTATAGGTCGGACAGTCCTGAACACTGAAGCTTTCTTT. Residues: CASSIGRTVLNTEAFF.

This chain connects TRBV27 to TRBJ2-4, with D possibly matching TRBD2 (5 bases). CDR1 is MNHEY and CDR2 is SMNVEV in the germline V gene (reference sequence). Trimming removed 4 bases from V and 0 bases from J, with 13 bases in between. This CDR3 is 16 amino acids long. The CDR3 DNA follows: TGTGCCAGCAGTTCCGGACTGGCCGGAGCCAAAAACATTCAGTACTTC. This codes for CASSSGLAGAKNIQYF.

J is TRBJ1-1 and V is TRBV6-5; tentatively, D is TRBD1 (5 bases). V was cut by 4 bases and J by 6 bases, with 15 bases left in between. This CDR3 is built from 14 residues. The V gene's germline CDR1 is MNHEY and CDR2 SVGAGI. The CDR3 is CASSLQGTGAEAFF. Written as DNA, the CDR3 is TGTGCCAGCAGTTTACAAGGGACTGGGGCTGAAGCTTTCTTT.

The chain carries TRBV11-2 and TRBJ2-1; 7 nucleotides line up with TRBD2. The CDR3 runs 13 residues. Germline V gene data show CDR1 as SGHAT and CDR2 as FQNNGV. J lost 8 bases, V lost 0 bases, and 1 base had no gene match. The CDR3 region has the DNA TGTGCCAGCAGCTTAGATCGGGGGGATGAGCAGTTCTTC. As protein: CASSLDRGDEQFF. The full variable domain, its missing parts supplied by reference TRBV11-2 and TRBJ2-1, is EAGVAQSPRYKIIEKRQSVAFWCNPISGHATLYWYQQILGQGPKLLIQFQNNGVVDDSQLPKDRFSAERLKGVDSTLKIQPAKLEDSAVYLCASSLDRGDEQFFGPGTRLTVL.

The V call is TRBV13, the J call TRBJ1-4, with D uncertain. Trimming shortened V by 1 base and J by 6 bases, and 0 bases separated the two germline ends. The germline CDR1 and CDR2 sequences are PRHDT and FYEKMQ (reference sequence). The CDR3 length is 11 residues. CDR3 region: CASSLDEKLFF. Written as DNA, the CDR3 is TGTGCCAGCAGCTTAGATGAAAAACTGTTTTTT.

The rearrangement joins TRBV4-2 to TRBJ1-5; TRBD1 matches 8 bases. The CDR3 extends over 14 amino acids. V lost 2 bases, J lost 7 bases, and 4 bases stayed unmatched. The germline gives CDR1 LGHNA, CDR2 YNFKEQ. The CDR3 DNA sequence: TGTGCCAGCAGCCAATTGGACAGGGCCCAGCCCCAGCATTTT. Translated: CASSQLDRAQPQHF.

V is TRBV9 and J is TRBJ2-1; the D is unclear. V was pared by 0 bases and J by 1 base, with 8 bases between. The length of the CDR3 is 15 residues. Germline V gene sequence: CDR1 SGDLS, CDR2 YYNGEE. Here the CDR3 DNA reads TGTGCCAGCAGCGTAGTGCCGCAGTCCTACAATGAGCAGTTCTTC. Translated: CASSVVPQSYNEQFF.

The chain is built from TRBV27 and TRBJ1-1, with 9 bases aligning to TRBD1. V gave up 7 bases and J gave up 3 bases; unmatched junction bases: 9. The germline gives CDR1 MNHEY, CDR2 SMNVEV (reference sequence). The CDR3 extends over 15 amino acids. The CDR3 here is CASIRDRAMYTEAFF. For the CDR3, the DNA is TGTGCCAGCATTAGGGACAGGGCAATGTACACTGAAGCTTTCTTT.

This clone was seen once. The chain joins TRBV6-1 to TRBJ2-3; TRBD2 is a possible D gene (6 bases). V was shortened by 1 base and J by 4 bases, with 12 bases between the two germline ends. The CDR3 runs 15 residues. In germline, CDR1 is MNHNS, CDR2 SASEGT. CDR3 region: CASSEGWEVADTQYF. CDR3 coding DNA: TGTGCCAGCAGTGAAGGGTGGGAGGTGGCAGATACGCAGTATTTT.

The gene calls are TRBV19 and TRBJ2-3; D tentatively fits TRBD1 or TRBD2 (5 bases each). V was clipped by 7 bases and J by 2 bases, with 13 bases between them. The V gene's germline CDR1 is LNHDA and CDR2 SQIVND (reference sequence). The CDR3 extends over 14 amino acids. This CDR3 is CASTLRGPTDTQYF. CDR3 in DNA: TGTGCCAGTACCCTTCGGGGCCCCACAGATACGCAGTATTTT.

The chain couples TRBV20-1 to TRBJ1-4, with a tentative D call TRBD1 (5 bases). Germline lookup yields CDR1 DFQATT and CDR2 SNEGSKA (reference sequence). Deletions cut 2 bases from V and 16 bases from J, with 14 bases between. The CDR3 spans 11 residues. This chain's CDR3 is CSARHQGWGFF. The CDR3 DNA sequence: TGCAGTGCTAGACATCAGGGATGGGGGTTTTTT.

The rearrangement uses TRBV6-1 and TRBJ2-3; maybe TRBD1 (6 bases). This CDR3 is built from 15 residues. V lost 2 bases and J lost 3, with 12 bases in between. From germline, CDR1 is MNHNS and CDR2 SASEGT. The CDR3 DNA sequence: TGTGCCAGCAGTGAATGGGGGCTTCCGACAGATACGCAGTATTTT. Residues: CASSEWGLPTDTQYF.

The V call is TRBV7-9, the J call TRBJ2-1; 7 bases are shared with TRBD1. V lost 5 bases and J lost 2; bases outside the gene matches: 9. CDR3 size: 16 residues. Germline V gene sequence: CDR1 SEHNR, CDR2 FQNEAQ (reference sequence). The CDR3 here is CASSPTTGLTYNEQFF. CDR3 bases: TGTGCCAGCAGCCCAACGACAGGGCTAACCTACAATGAGCAGTTCTTC. The entire variable domain, with the rest obtained from reference TRBV7-9 and TRBJ2-1, is as follows: DTGVSQNPRHKITKRGQNVTFRCDPISEHNRLYWYRQTLGQGPEFLTYFQNEAQLEKSRLLSDRFSAERPKGSFSTLEIQRTEQGDSAMYLCASSPTTGLTYNEQFFGPGTRLTVL.

The chain recombines TRBV6-1 with TRBJ1-1; unclear D gene. CDR3 length equals 15 residues. From germline, CDR1 is MNHNS and CDR2 SASEGT. The V gene lost 7 bases and the J gene lost 4 bases, with 19 bases spanning the gap. This chain's CDR3 is CASISGSLGVTEAFF. DNA of the CDR3: TGTGCCAGCATCTCTGGTTCCCTCGGAGTCACTGAAGCTTTCTTT.

This chain uses TRBV28 with TRBJ2-7, with TRBD1 as a possible D gene (5 bases). This CDR3 has 12 amino acids. CDR1 MDHEN and CDR2 SYDVKM come from the germline V gene. V gave up 2 bases and J gave up 5 bases, with 7 bases separating them. The CDR3 spells CASSLARDEQYF. CDR3 bases: TGTGCCAGCAGTTTAGCCAGGGACGAGCAGTACTTC. Together with reference TRBV28 and TRBJ2-7, the CDR3 gives the full variable domain: DVKVTQSSRYLVKRTGEKVFLECVQDMDHENMFWYRQDPGLGLRLIYFSYDVKMKEKGDIPEGYSVSREKKERFSLILESASTNQTSMYLCASSLARDEQYFGPGTRLTVT.

This chain links TRBV11-3 with TRBJ1-2; D is unclear. The CDR3 covers 12 residues. V lost 1 base, J lost 8 bases, and 8 bases lay in between. Germline CDR1 is SGHNT and CDR2 is YENEEA. CDR3 residues: CASSLGGQGYTF. CDR3 sequence (DNA): TGTGCCAGCAGCTTAGGCGGTCAGGGCTACACCTTC.